This TCR beta chain was sequenced for a study of regulatory T cells in long-lasting Graves disease (dated by TCRdb to the early 2020s). Regarding the research as a whole: Newly diagnosed Graves' disease patients had taken antithyroid drugs for less than 3 months. Peripheral blood TCR sequencing and RNA sequencing compared persistent Graves' disease patients with newly diagnosed Graves' disease patients. The study took place in China and was registered as a clinical trial. A total of approximately 35 samples underwent TCR sequencing: some 13 from persistent and around 20 from newly diagnosed Graves' disease patients.

Study-wide conclusions, independent of this receptor: Sequencing and analysis were limited to the TCR beta chain. As a limitation, the authors acknowledged that the small sample size may reduce accuracy. The study examined only peripheral blood because the primary lesion, thyroid tissue, could not be accessed. Persistent Graves' disease patients showed lower TCR Shannon entropy and fewer highly expanded clones than newly diagnosed patients, suggesting clonal expansion. A larger number of public clonotypes was shared among persistent patients (about 2,700) than among newly diagnosed patients (around 890). Persistent disease showed preferential use of TRBV28, TRBJ1-2 and TRBJ2-5, whereas newly diagnosed disease favored TRBV20-1 and TRBJ2-1.

Receptor libraries were prepared by multiplex PCR. Instrument on record: Illumina HiSeq 4000. CDR3 regions were amplified by Arm-PCR with iRepertoire HTBI primers to construct TCR beta libraries. Gel purification was performed on PCR products prior to sequencing. The source study handled its data this way. Gene usage analysis of CDR3 amino acid clonotypes relied on the roughly 67 TRBV and around 14 TRBJ segments identified across samples. Filtered high-quality paired reads were merged into contigs using COPE and FqMerger. BLAST was used to align contigs to IMGT TRBV, TRBD and TRBJ reference genes, and CDR3 was defined according to IMGT. Any clonotype with a frequency above 0.1% was counted as a highly expanded clone. Repertoire diversity was measured by Shannon entropy, and V-J evenness by the Gini coefficient. Public clonotypes were defined as clonotypes shared by more than one individual. TCRdb reprocessing: public reads trimmed at Q25 with fastp, clones called with MiXCR, in-frame beta chains kept. Merged by CDR3 protein, the rows form single entries marked with the most common genes and DNA. TCRdb's processing, not the authors' own work, is the source of the V and J calls. The sample includes 350,000 to 550,000 distinct CDR3 sequences, with approximately 15% observed a single time. The ten largest make up approximately 19% of the sample.

The label giving this sample's time point can be read as: newly diagnosed GD, antithyroid drugs for less than 3 months. For both TCR sequencing and RNA sequencing, RNA was extracted from PBMCs using TRIzol. The diagnosis of Graves' disease followed American Thyroid Association guidelines. Patients for the study were recruited at an endocrinology department in Xi'an, China. From each patient, around 8.3 milliliters of peripheral blood was collected into an EDTA anticoagulant tube. Ficoll Paque Plus density gradient separation was used to isolate PBMCs, and no further T cell sorting was done. An Agilent 2100 Bioanalyzer and agarose gel were used to check RNA quality, while a NanoDrop 2000 measured RNA concentration. Details on this clonotype: It has no known antigen specificity. A read error may explain this, as a much larger clone is one base away.

V trim: 5 bases; J trim: 7 bases; unmatched bases: 9. Sequences SGHAT (CDR1) and FQDESV (CDR2) are obtained from the germline V gene (reference sequence). The cysteine opens and the phenylalanine closes a CDR3 of 17 amino acids. The DNA shown is the 51-base CDR3, in frame from base 1. The same sample was also studied in work on T cells in Graves' hyperthyroidism and ophthalmopathy. The second source states: A patient counted as having stable Graves' hyperthyroidism if no progression to ophthalmopathy occurred over 18 months of follow-up. Hyperthyroidism patients were newly diagnosed, had a disease duration of under 2 months, and were aged 18 to 65 years. Exclusion was applied to patients with uncontrolled infections, other autoimmune diseases, pregnancy or lactation. Diagnoses were based on clinical symptoms, serum thyroxine and TRAb, thyroid ultrasound and orbital computed tomography. The first round of RT-PCR for the TCR CDR3 was performed with the HTBI primer set and the Qiagen OneStep RT-PCR kit. Most expanded thyroid clonotypes (frequency above 0.001) were also detected in blood, suggesting blood repertoires may reflect thyroid immune responses. A model built on a 13 V-J signature distinguished ophthalmopathy from stable hyperthyroidism, reaching about 88% sensitivity and approximately 81% specificity in cross-validation and 80%/75% in testing. During validation, the model predicted progression to ophthalmopathy a median of about 6.5 months ahead of onset, with 70.59% sensitivity and 72% to 85% specificity. A discovery cohort of about 100 patients, about 44 with Graves' ophthalmopathy and 55 to 60 with stable Graves' hyperthyroidism, was used to find distinguishing TCR V-J signatures. Whether ophthalmopathy could be predicted prospectively was tested in an independent validation cohort made up of roughly 19 hyperthyroidism patients plus 17 patients who later progressed to ophthalmopathy. The roughly 91 discovery patients were randomly split 7:3 into training and test sets. The study also compared thyroid tissue and blood T-cell repertoires from five or six Graves' hyperthyroidism patients. After sampling, hyperthyroidism patients received methimazole starting at 30 mg daily, and ophthalmopathy patients received high-dose intravenous methylprednisolone. A second multiplex PCR round built the libraries, followed by size selection and purification. Sequencing of the libraries was done on an Illumina HiSeq2000 using paired-end 100 bp reads. Raw data were processed with SOAPnuke, discarding reads with adapters, uncalled bases, mean Phred below 15, or no exact constant-primer or identifier match. High-quality paired reads were merged with COPE v1.2.5, and unique nucleotide sequences were defined as clonotypes. MiTCR v1.1 was used to align the clonotypes against IMGT TRBV, TRBD and TRBJ reference segments. Analysis was restricted to V-J combinations with a frequency above 0.0001, which covered 98% to 99.2% of repertoires. The TCS score was defined as F50 (clonal expansion) divided by E x V (chaos), with BLOSUM62-based TCRdist calculated between CDR3 peptides within each V-J. Welch's t-statistics and random forest reduced around 510 V-J features to under 15, which were used in a naive Bayes classifier (R e1071). Sample size was not statistically predetermined, and blinding of investigators to group allocation was not performed. TCR Vbeta CDR3 sequencing of 130 to 150 peripheral blood samples (under 45 ophthalmopathy, 75 or so hyperthyroidism and some 17 progressor patients) is reported in the paper.

The chain was built from TRBV11-1 and TRBJ2-2, with 14 junctional bases fitting TRBD2. The sample here was peripheral blood mononuclear cells (PBMCs), taken at new diagnosis, from a patient treated with antithyroid drugs. The TCR originated in a woman in her 50s with Graves disease. Donor details come from another sample of the same person, matched by shared clones. The nucleotides are TGTGCCAGCAGCAAGGGACTAGCGGGAGCCCACGGCGGGGAGCTGTTTTTT. Its protein product is CASSKGLAGAHGGELFF.